This entry lists 15 T cell receptor beta chains sequenced from one sample in a study of blood T cell repertoires in COVID-19. Profiled with immunoSEQ multiplex PCR; TCRdb holds only in-frame clones, not every one. The sample contains about 64,000 clones, approximately 90% of which appear only once. The material sequenced was peripheral blood. The receptors shown here come from a human donor in a cohort sampled during active COVID-19.

This sequence joins TRBV7-3 and TRBJ1-2, with TRBD1 matching 9 bases. The CDR3 runs 13 residues. V lost 4 bases to trimming and J lost 6 bases; unmatched junction nucleotides: 3. Germline V CDR1 and CDR2: SGHTA, FQGTGA. CDR3 amino acids: CASSSGQGNGYTF. The CDR3 nucleotides read TGTGCCAGCAGCTCGGGACAGGGTAATGGCTACACCTTC. The whole variable domain, filled in from reference TRBV7-3 and TRBJ1-2, reads GAGVSQTPSNKVTEKGKYVELRCDPISGHTALYWYRQSLGQGPEFLIYFQGTGAADDSGLPNDRFFAVRPEGSVSTLKIQRTERGDSAVYLCASSSGQGNGYTFGSGTRLTVV.

This chain links TRBV2 with TRBJ2-7, with D possibly matching TRBD2 (5 bases). Trimming took 3 bases from V and 3 from J, leaving 6 bases between them. Germline V lookup: CDR1 SNHLY, CDR2 FYNNEI. The CDR3 totals 12 residues. The CDR3 loop reads CASSERDYEQYF. Here the CDR3 DNA reads TGTGCCAGCAGTGAGAGGGACTACGAGCAGTACTTC.

This clone appeared once. The chain carries TRBV7-3 and TRBJ2-5; TRBD2 agrees at 12 bases. Trimming cost V 1 base and J 6 bases; bases outside gene matches: 12. CDR3 length: 18 amino acids. The germline V gene has CDR1 SGHTA and CDR2 FQGTGA. CDR3 amino acids: CASSLMLRASGRDKTQYF. The CDR3 region has the DNA TGTGCCAGCAGCTTAATGCTTCGGGCTAGCGGGAGGGATAAGACCCAGTACTTC.

The chain couples TRBV25-1 to TRBJ1-1; a possible D gene is TRBD1 (5 bases). V shed 6 bases and J shed 5 bases, with 19 bases lying between them. The CDR3 covers 15 residues. The germline V gene has CDR1 MGHDK and CDR2 SYGVNS. In DNA, the CDR3 is TGTGCCAGCAGGCCATCAGGGCGGGGTTGGACTGAAGCTTTCTTT. Its translation: CASRPSGRGWTEAFF.

This rearrangement joins TRBV19 to TRBJ1-5; no reliable D call. Germline V CDR1 and CDR2: LNHDA, SQIVND (reference sequence). The CDR3 totals 17 residues. Trimming removed 3 bases from V and 1 base from J, with 16 bases in between. CDR3 in amino acids: CASSIFHDAASNQPQHF. The CDR3 region has the DNA TGTGCCAGTAGTATTTTCCACGACGCGGCGAGCAATCAGCCCCAGCATTTT.

The rearrangement joins TRBV7-9 to TRBJ2-3, with 8 bases aligning to TRBD1. V shed 7 bases and J 4 bases; nucleotides not matched to a gene: 7. The germline CDR1 and CDR2 sequences are SEHNR and FQNEAQ (reference sequence). The CDR3 loop spans 14 amino acids. The CDR3 bases are TGTGCCAGCAACTACAGGGGGGCGGCAGATACGCAGTATTTT. It codes for CASNYRGAADTQYF.

The J gene is TRBJ2-7, the V gene TRBV5-1; D unresolved. Germline values: CDR1 SGHRS, CDR2 YFSETQ. Trimming stripped 1 base from V and 0 bases from J, with 8 bases between. The CDR3 runs 14 residues. CDR3 nucleotide sequence: TGCGCCAGCAGCTTGCAGGTGAGCTCCTACGAGCAGTACTTC. Its translation is CASSLQVSSYEQYF.

This rearrangement joins TRBV7-2 to TRBJ1-2; D is unresolved. The CDR3 runs 13 residues. The V end lost 6 bases, the J end lost 2 bases, and 10 bases lay between the germline ends. In germline, CDR1 is SGHTA, CDR2 FQGNSA. The CDR3 region is CASRDRGNYGYTF. As DNA, the CDR3 is TGTGCCAGCAGGGATCGCGGAAACTATGGCTACACCTTC.

V gene TRBV21-1 combines with J gene TRBJ2-7; the table assigns TRBD2, which was not confirmed against the DNA. TRBV21-1 is labeled a pseudogene. This CDR3 spans 17 amino acids. The CDR3 region has the DNA TGTGCCAGCAGCAAAGTTGAGCGGCCCTTACACGCCTACGAGCAGTACTTC. It yields the protein CASSKVERPLHAYEQYF.

The chain employs TRBV7-3 and TRBJ2-2, with 11 bases identical to TRBD2. Germline CDR1 reads SGHTA; CDR2 reads FQGTGA. The length of the CDR3 is 15 residues. Germline trimming cut 5 bases from V and 3 bases from J; bases unmatched to any gene: 2. The CDR3 DNA follows: TGTGCCAGCAGCCCTAGCGGGAGGTACACCGGGGAGCTGTTTTTT. It is translated as CASSPSGRYTGELFF.

The rearrangement joins TRBV28 to TRBJ2-7; D might be TRBD2 (6 bases). With 8 bases removed from V and 5 bases from J, the gap between germline ends came to 22 bases. This CDR3 has 15 residues. Germline V gives CDR1 MDHEN, CDR2 SYDVKM. The CDR3 is CASCLGGGMEHEQYF. Here the CDR3 DNA reads TGTGCCAGCTGCTTGGGTGGGGGGATGGAGCACGAGCAGTACTTC.

V is TRBV6-6 and J is TRBJ2-7; D gene uncertain. V was pared by 10 bases and J by 3 bases, with 13 bases between. The CDR3 runs 12 residues. Germline CDR1 reads MNHNY; CDR2 reads SVGAGI (reference sequence). The chain's CDR3 is CATSPGLYEQYF. Written as DNA, the CDR3 is TGTGCCACCTCCCCGGGTCTCTACGAGCAGTACTTC.

The chain employs TRBV6-5 and TRBJ1-1; TRBD1 might be the D (5 bases). V gave up 6 bases and J gave up 1 base, with 15 bases separating them. This CDR3 is 15 amino acids long. Per germline, CDR1 MNHEY and CDR2 SVGAGI. CDR3 nucleotide sequence: TGTGCCAGCAGCCCCCCTAAGGGGCGGAACACTGAAGCTTTCTTT. Protein sequence: CASSPPKGRNTEAFF.

The chain employs TRBV20-1 and TRBJ2-1; TRBD1 is a possible D gene (5 bases). This CDR3 has 11 amino acids. Germline V gene sequence: CDR1 DFQATT, CDR2 SNEGSKA (reference sequence). V lost 5 bases to trimming and J lost 8 bases, with 10 bases between them. CDR3 bases: TGCAGTGCTCCACAGGTGGATGAGCAGTTCTTC. Its protein is CSAPQVDEQFF.

The rearrangement uses TRBV29-1 and TRBJ1-1, with 8 nucleotides matching TRBD1. Trimming cost V 6 bases and J 4 bases; bases outside gene matches: 7. This CDR3 comprises 13 residues. Germline lookup yields CDR1 SQVTM and CDR2 ANQGSEA. The CDR3 nucleotides are TGCAGCGTCGACAGGGGTGGTGGCACTGAAGCTTTCTTT. It yields the protein CSVDRGGGTEAFF.